The clone carrying this T cell receptor (beta chain) showed up just a few times. Its antigen is currently unknown. The CDR3 loop spans 13 amino acids. Germline V gives CDR1 SQVTM, CDR2 ANQGSEA. V shed 4 bases, J shed 9 bases, and the junction held 4 bases outside the gene matches. The data belong to a study of CD8+ T cells in alopecia areata. General observations from the study: Scalp clonality and expanded CD8+ clones among the top 100 were significantly decreased by tofacitinib. Across lesional scalp, and particularly alopecia totalis/universalis, clonality surpassed that of normal scalp.

Once RNA had been extracted, it was reverse transcribed into cDNA to act as the sequencing template. TCRdb keeps only in-frame clones here, not all; method: immunoSEQ multiplex PCR. The sample has roughly 100,000 clones, under 90% seen once. The treatment denotes: oral pan-JAK inhibitor, 5-10 mg twice daily. V usage is TRBV29-1 and J usage is TRBJ2-1; 12 nucleotides line up with TRBD2. Sequenced here: CD8+ T cells sorted from blood, sampled at week 34, from a patient treated with tofacitinib. The TCR was taken from a human donor with alopecia areata. CDR3 bases: TGCAGCGTTGTGTCTAGCGGGAGGGTTGAGCAGTTCTTC. Translation gives CSVVSSGRVEQFF.